What follows is one TCR beta chain and its context. Its target antigen remains unknown. No qualities accompany the bases; no much larger clone lies one base away. The CDR1 and CDR2 encoded by the germline V gene (reference sequence) are MNHNY and SVGAGI. Trimming leaves V shorter by 6 bases and J shorter by 6 bases, with the junction holding 5 bases beyond the gene matches. The CDR3 has 14 amino acids, counting the end cysteine and phenylalanine. The DNA shown is the 42-base CDR3, in frame from base 1. The data were obtained in a study of blood T cell repertoires in COVID-19 (dated by TCRdb to the early 2020s). Regarding the study in general: Collaborator samples came from the United States, Italy and Spain and covered acute and convalescent phases of COVID-19. The repertoires were released in a freely available public database meant as a resource for research on the immune response to SARS-CoV-2. Samples were obtained from the ongoing ImmuneRACE study (first 160 participants) and from over a thousand subjects provided by 6 global collaborators. Sample metadata almost always included a de-identified subject ID, COVID-19 status, age in years and sex. The material from the prospective study consisted of cDNA or gDNA derived from T cells, B-cell-depleted T cells, or PBMCs. Subjects who had been exposed to COVID-19, were actively infected with it, or had recovered from it provided the deeply sampled blood TCRbeta repertoires that made up the dataset. Where HLA class I and class II types were available, the types were taken from metadata supplied by the sample provider, not from assay-based typing. Findings and caveats that apply to the study as a whole: Clinical and demographic metadata were provided uncurated, with the amount varying by source and participant.

TCRbeta CDR3 regions were amplified from genomic DNA by means of the immunoSEQ Assay, a bias-controlled multiplex PCR. Regarding the original processing steps: The number of nucleated cells in each sample was estimated from the amplification of reference gene primers within the assay. To quantify the absolute abundance of each unique TCRbeta CDR3 rearrangement, sequence reads were collapsed and filtered. For each sample, productive Simpson clonality was calculated by taking the square root of Simpson's diversity index across productive rearrangements. TCRdb stores this immuneACCESS table with in-frame sequences only. Part of the clones is absent; in the studies checked, under half of the shortfall reflects unresolved V genes, and no reason is known for the rest. V, J and clone size are taken as reported in that table, and D and trimming were inferred from the DNA itself. The sample table contains fewer than 500,000 clones; only one count was recorded for about nine tenths of them. Of the sample, 1.4% is held by the ten largest clones.

The collaborating institutions used their own protocols to collect whole blood in K2EDTA tubes. For TCRbeta analysis, collaborator samples were shipped as frozen whole blood, as isolated PBMCs, or as DNA extracted from either sample type. The sample consisted of peripheral blood. The rearrangement combines TRBV6-6 with TRBJ1-4; the central 9 bases match TRBD1. The origin of this receptor is a woman aged 25 to 39 with active or convalescent COVID-19. The CDR3 corresponds to CASRDRGSDEKLFF. The sequenced DNA is TGTGCCAGCAGGGACAGGGGATCGGATGAAAAACTGTTTTTT.